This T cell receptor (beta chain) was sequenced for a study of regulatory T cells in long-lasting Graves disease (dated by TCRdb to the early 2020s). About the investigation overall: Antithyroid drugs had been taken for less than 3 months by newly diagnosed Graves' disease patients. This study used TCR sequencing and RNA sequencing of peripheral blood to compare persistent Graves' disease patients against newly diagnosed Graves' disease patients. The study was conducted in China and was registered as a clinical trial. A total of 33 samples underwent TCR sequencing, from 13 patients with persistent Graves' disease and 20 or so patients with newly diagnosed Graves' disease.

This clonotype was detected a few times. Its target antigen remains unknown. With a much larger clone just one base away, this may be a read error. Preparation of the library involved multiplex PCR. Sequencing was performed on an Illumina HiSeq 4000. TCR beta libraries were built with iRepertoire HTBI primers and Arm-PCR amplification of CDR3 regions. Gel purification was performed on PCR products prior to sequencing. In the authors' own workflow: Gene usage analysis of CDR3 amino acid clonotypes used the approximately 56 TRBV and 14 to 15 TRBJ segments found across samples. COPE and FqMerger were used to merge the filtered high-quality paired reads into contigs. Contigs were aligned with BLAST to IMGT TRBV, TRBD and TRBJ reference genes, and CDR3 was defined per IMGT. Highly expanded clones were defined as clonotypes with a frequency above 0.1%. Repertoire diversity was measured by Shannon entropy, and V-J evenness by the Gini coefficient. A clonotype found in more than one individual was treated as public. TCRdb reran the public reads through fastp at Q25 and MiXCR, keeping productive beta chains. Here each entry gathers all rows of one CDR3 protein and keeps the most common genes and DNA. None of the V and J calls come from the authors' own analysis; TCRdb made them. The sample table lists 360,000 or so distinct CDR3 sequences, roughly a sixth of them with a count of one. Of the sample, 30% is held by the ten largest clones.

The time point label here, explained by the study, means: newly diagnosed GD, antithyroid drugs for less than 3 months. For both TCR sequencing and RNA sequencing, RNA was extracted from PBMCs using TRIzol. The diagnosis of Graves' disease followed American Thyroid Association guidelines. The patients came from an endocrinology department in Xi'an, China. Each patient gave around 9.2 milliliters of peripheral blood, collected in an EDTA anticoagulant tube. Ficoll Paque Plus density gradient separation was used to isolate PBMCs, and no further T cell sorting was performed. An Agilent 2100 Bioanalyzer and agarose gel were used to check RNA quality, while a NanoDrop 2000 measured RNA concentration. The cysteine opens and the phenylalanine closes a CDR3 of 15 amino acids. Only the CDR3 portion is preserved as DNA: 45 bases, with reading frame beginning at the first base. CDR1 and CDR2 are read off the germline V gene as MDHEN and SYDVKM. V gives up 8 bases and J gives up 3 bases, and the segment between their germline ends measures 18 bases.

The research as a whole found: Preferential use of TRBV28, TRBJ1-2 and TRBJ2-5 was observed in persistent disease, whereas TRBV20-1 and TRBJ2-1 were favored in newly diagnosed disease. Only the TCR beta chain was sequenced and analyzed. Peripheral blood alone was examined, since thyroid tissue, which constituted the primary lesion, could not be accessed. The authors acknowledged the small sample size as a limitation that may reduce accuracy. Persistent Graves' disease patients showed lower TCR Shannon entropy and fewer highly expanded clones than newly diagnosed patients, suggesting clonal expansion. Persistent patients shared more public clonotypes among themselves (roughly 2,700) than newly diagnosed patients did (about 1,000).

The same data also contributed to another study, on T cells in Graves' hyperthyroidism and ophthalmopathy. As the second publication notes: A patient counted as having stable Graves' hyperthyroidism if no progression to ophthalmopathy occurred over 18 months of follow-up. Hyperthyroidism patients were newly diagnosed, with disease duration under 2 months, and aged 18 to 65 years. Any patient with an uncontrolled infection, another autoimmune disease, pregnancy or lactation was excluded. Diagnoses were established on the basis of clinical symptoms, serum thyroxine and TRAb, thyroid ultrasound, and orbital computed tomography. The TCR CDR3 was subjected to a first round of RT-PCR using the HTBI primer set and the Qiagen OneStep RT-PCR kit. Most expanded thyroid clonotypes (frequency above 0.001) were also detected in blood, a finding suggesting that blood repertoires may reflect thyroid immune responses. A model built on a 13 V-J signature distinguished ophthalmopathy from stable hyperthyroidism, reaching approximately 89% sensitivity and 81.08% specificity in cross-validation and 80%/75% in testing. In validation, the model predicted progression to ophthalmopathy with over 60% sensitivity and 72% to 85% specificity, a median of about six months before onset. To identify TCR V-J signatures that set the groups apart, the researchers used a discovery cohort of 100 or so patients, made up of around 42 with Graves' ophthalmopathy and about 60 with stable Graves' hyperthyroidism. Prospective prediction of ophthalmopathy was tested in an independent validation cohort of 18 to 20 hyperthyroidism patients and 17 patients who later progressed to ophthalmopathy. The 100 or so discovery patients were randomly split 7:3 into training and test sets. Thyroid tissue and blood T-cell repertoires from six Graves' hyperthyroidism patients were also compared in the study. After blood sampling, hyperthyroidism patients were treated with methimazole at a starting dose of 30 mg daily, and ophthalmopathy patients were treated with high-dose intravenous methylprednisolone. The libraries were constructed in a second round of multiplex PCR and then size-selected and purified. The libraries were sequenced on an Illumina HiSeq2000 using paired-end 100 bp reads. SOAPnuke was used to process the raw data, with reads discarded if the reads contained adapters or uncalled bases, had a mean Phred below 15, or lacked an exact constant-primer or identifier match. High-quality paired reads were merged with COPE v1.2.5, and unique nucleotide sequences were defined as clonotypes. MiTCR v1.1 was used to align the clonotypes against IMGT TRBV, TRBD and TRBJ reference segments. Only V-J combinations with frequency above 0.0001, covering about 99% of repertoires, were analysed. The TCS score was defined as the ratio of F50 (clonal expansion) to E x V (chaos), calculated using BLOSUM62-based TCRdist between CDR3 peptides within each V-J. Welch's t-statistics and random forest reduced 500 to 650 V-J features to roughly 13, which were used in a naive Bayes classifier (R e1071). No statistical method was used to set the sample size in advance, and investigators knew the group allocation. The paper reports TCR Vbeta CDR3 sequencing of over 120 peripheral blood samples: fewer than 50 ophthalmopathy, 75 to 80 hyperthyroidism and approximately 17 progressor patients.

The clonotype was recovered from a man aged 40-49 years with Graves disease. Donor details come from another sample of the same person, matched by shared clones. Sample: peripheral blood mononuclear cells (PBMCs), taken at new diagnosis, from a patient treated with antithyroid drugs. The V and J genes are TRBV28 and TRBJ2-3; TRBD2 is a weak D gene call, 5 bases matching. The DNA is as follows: TGTGCCAGCGGTTCACCCTCGAGGGTGACAGATACGCAGTATTTT. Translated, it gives CASGSPSRVTDTQYF.